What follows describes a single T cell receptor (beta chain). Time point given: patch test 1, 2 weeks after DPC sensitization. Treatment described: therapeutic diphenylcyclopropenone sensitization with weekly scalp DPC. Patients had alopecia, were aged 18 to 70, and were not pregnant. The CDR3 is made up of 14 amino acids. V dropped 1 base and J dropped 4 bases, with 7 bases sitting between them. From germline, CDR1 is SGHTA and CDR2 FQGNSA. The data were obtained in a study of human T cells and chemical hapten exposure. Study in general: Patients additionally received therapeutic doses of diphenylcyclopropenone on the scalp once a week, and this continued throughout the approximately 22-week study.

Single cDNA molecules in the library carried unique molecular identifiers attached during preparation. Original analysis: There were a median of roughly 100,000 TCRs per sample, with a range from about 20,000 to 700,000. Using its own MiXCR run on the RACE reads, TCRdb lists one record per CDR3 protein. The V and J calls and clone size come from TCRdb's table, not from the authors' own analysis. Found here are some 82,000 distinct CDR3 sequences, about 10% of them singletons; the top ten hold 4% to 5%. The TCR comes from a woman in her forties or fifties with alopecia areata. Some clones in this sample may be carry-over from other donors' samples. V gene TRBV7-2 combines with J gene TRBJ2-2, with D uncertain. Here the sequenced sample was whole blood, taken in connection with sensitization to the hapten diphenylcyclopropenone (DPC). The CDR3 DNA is TGTGCCAGCAGCTTAGTCCTGGTCACCGGGGAGCTGTTTTTT. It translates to CASSLVLVTGELFF. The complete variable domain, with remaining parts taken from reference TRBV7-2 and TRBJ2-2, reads GAGVSQSPSNKVTEKGKDVELRCDPISGHTALYWYRQSLGQGLEFLIYFQGNSAPDKSGLPSDRFSAERTGGSVSTLTIQRTQQEDSAVYLCASSLVLVTGELFFGEGSRLTVL.